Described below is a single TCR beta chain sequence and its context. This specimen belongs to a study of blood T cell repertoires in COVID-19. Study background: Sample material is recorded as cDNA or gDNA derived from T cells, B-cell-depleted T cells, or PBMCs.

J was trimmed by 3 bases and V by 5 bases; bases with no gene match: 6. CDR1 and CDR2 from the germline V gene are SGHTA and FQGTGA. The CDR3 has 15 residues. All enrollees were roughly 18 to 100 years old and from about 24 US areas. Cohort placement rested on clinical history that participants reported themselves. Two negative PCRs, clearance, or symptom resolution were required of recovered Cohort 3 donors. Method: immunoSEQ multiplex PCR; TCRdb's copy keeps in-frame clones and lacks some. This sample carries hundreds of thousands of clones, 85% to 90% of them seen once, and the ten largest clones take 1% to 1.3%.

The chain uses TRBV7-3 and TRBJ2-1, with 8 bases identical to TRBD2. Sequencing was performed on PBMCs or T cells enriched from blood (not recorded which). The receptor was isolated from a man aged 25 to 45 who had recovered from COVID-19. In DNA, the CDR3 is TGTGCCAGCAGCCGATCGGGGGGGCACTACAATGAGCAGTTCTTC. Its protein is CASSRSGGHYNEQFF.